The entry below gives a single T cell receptor (beta chain) sequence along with its context. This specimen belongs to a study of OX40 agonist ivuxolimab in advanced cancers. The table came from immunoSEQ multiplex PCR; TCRdb's copy has only in-frame clones and leaves some out. The repertoire holds 31,000 or so clones, with approximately 87% as singletons. Trimming removed 5 bases from V and 6 bases from J, with 13 bases in between. Looked up from germline, CDR1 is MDHEN and CDR2 is SYDVKM. CDR3 length equals 14 residues. This TCR was recovered from an adult with an advanced solid tumor such as melanoma, head and neck, liver or kidney cancer. This chain links TRBV28 with TRBJ2-2; the D gene is possibly TRBD2 (5 bases). The sequences come from CD4+ or CD8+ T cells sorted from blood, collected in a trial of the OX40 agonist ivuxolimab. This CDR3 is CASSPLGLAGELFF. The CDR3, as DNA: TGTGCCAGCAGTCCACTAGGGTTGGCCGGGGAGCTGTTTTTT.